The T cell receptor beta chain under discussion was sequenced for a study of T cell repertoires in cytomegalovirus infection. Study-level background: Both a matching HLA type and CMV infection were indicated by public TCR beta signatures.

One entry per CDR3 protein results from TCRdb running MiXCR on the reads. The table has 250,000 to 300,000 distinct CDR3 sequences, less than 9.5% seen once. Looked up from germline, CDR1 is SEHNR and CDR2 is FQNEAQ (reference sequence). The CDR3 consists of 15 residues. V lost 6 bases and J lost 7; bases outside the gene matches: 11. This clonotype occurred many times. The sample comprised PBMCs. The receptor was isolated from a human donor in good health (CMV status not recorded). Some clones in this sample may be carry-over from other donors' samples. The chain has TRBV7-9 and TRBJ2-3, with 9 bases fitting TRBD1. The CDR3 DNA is TGTGCCAGCAGTCCCGGGACAGGGAGTATGAATACGCAGTATTTT. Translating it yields CASSPGTGSMNTQYF.